This is a list of T cell receptor beta chains from one sample in a study of blood T cell repertoires in COVID-19. Clones were read by immunoSEQ multiplex PCR, and TCRdb kept only the in-frame ones, dropping some. Among under 350,000 clones listed, around four fifths were seen once. Source material: peripheral blood. All receptors derive from a man aged 55 to 70 who had recovered from COVID-19. The CDR3 runs from the conserved cysteine through the conserved F or W. Fields, in order: J gene, D gene, CDR3 length, V gene, clone size, CDR3 DNA, CDR3 protein. A D gene is named only where the DNA matches it firmly. Rows give clone size only sometimes, using once, few, many, or a class for an expanded clone.

>TRBJ2-3|TRBD2|18|TRBV14|-
TGTGCCAGCAGCCCTCGGGTAGCGGGGGGCCCCCGCGCAGATACGCAGTATTTT
CASSPRVAGGPRADTQYF
>TRBJ2-3|-|15|TRBV9|-
TGTGCCAGCAGCGCTACTAGCTTAGGCACAGATACGCAGTATTTT
CASSATSLGTDTQYF
>TRBJ1-1|TRBD1|14|TRBV28|-
TGTGCCAGCAGCCGACAGGGGTGGAACACTGAAGCTTTCTTT
CASSRQGWNTEAFF
>TRBJ2-3|TRBD2|17|TRBV5-1|-
TGCGCCAGCAGCTTGGCGGCTCTAGCGGGGTTCACAGATACGCAGTATTTT
CASSLAALAGFTDTQYF
>TRBJ2-1|-|12|TRBV10-2|-
TGCGCCAGCAGTGAGTATAGCAATGAGCAGTTCTTC
CASSEYSNEQFF
>TRBJ1-2|-|13|TRBV12-3/TRBV12-4|-
TGTGCCAGCAGTTTACTAACGGACTATGGCTACACCTTC
CASSLLTDYGYTF
>TRBJ2-4|-|19|TRBV28|-
TGTGCCAGCAGCCTCGGGGAAGGGAGGGGGGCAGTGGCCAAAAACATTCAGTACTTC
CASSLGEGRGAVAKNIQYF
>TRBJ1-1|TRBD1|15|TRBV7-2|-
TGTGCCAGCAGCTTAAATGGACAGGGAGTGACTGAAGCTTTCTTT
CASSLNGQGVTEAFF
>TRBJ1-1|TRBD1|16|TRBV3-1/TRBV3-2|-
TGTGCCAGCAGCCAAGTTCGCGGGACAGGGAACACTGAAGCTTTCTTT
CASSQVRGTGNTEAFF
>TRBJ2-7|-|14|TRBV5-1|-
TGCGCCAGCAGCTTGACAGCCTCAACCTACGAGCAGTACTTC
CASSLTASTYEQYF
>TRBJ2-1|TRBD1|17|TRBV28|-
TGTGCCAGCAGTTTGAGCCTGACAGGGCCCACCTACAATGAGCAGTTCTTC
CASSLSLTGPTYNEQFF
>TRBJ2-2|-|14|TRBV15|-
TGTGCCACCAGCCCTGCAACGCGCACCGGGGAGCTGTTTTTT
CATSPATRTGELFF
>TRBJ2-7|-|15|TRBV5-1|-
TGCGCCAGCAGCCTGGACCCAGCAGGTGTGTACGAGCAGTACTTC
CASSLDPAGVYEQYF
>TRBJ2-1|TRBD2|14|TRBV5-1|-
TGCGCCAGCAGCTTGGGCGGGAGCGGGGGTGAGCAGTTCTTC
CASSLGGSGGEQFF
>TRBJ2-1|TRBD2|16|TRBV11-1|-
TGTGCCAGCAGCAGCACTAGCGGGGGTTCCTACAATGAGCAGTTCTTC
CASSSTSGGSYNEQFF
>TRBJ2-3|-|15|TRBV5-1|-
TGCGCCAGCAGCCGTAACGGGAAAAGCACAGATACGCAGTATTTT
CASSRNGKSTDTQYF
>TRBJ1-2|-|16|TRBV7-2|-
TGTGCCAGCAGCCCCGGGGGGGTGAAGGGTAACTATGGCTACACCTTC
CASSPGGVKGNYGYTF
>TRBJ1-2|TRBD1|13|TRBV27|-
TGTGCCAGCAGTCCACAGGGGTGGTCTCGCTACACCTTC
CASSPQGWSRYTF
>TRBJ2-7|-|16|TRBV4-2|few
TGTGCCAGCAGCCAAGATTGGGAGAATGGTCGCTACGAGCAGTACTTC
CASSQDWENGRYEQYF
>TRBJ2-2|-|14|TRBV24-1|-
TGTGCCACCCAAAGGGGGGGAGGCACCGGGGAGCTGTTTTTT
CATQRGGGTGELFF
>TRBJ2-7|-|14|TRBV9|-
TGTGCCAGCAGCGTAGCCGCCAGCTCCTACGAGCAGTACTTC
CASSVAASSYEQYF
>TRBJ2-7|-|11|TRBV20-1|few
TGCAGTGCTAGCCGACAGGCAGCGCAGTACTTC
CSASRQAAQYF
>TRBJ2-1|TRBD2|14|TRBV7-9|-
TGTGCCAGCAGGGGGGGACTAGCGGACAATGAGCAGTTCTTC
CASRGGLADNEQFF
>TRBJ1-2|-|14|TRBV7-3|-
TGTGCCAGCAGGCTTAGTGGGGCGTCGGGCGGCTACACCTTC
CASRLSGASGGYTF
>TRBJ1-2|-|17|TRBV4-2|-
TGTGCCAGCAGCCAACGCACGGGGGGAGCAGAAGACTATGGCTACACCTTC
CASSQRTGGAEDYGYTF
>TRBJ1-1|-|14|TRBV5-1|-
TGCGCCAGCAGCTTGGCCGGGATGAACACTGAAGCTTTCTTT
CASSLAGMNTEAFF
>TRBJ1-5|TRBD1|14|TRBV2|-
TGTGCCAGCAGTCCCGGACAGGGTTACCAGCCCCAGCATTTT
CASSPGQGYQPQHF
>TRBJ2-1|-|12|TRBV6-5|once
TGTGCCAGCAGTTACCCGGCGGGGAGTCAGTTCTTC
CASSYPAGSQFF
>TRBJ2-7|TRBD2|16|TRBV3-1/TRBV3-2|-
TGTGCCAGCAGCCCTACCGGGACTAGCGGGAGATACGAGCAGTACTTC
CASSPTGTSGRYEQYF
>TRBJ1-6|-|14|TRBV6-6|few
TGTGCCAGCAGTTCCGGCGGAAGGAATTCACCCCTCCACTTT
CASSSGGRNSPLHF
>TRBJ2-7|-|14|TRBV9|-
TGTGCCAGCAGCGACCGGGACAACTCCTACGAGCAGTACTTC
CASSDRDNSYEQYF
>TRBJ1-4|-|15|TRBV28|-
TGTGCCAGCAGTGGCGGTGGGGGGTCTAATGAAAAACTGTTTTTT
CASSGGGGSNEKLFF
>TRBJ2-3|-|12|TRBV5-6|-
TGTGCCAGCAGCTTGTGGCAGGGCTCGCAGTATTTT
CASSLWQGSQYF
>TRBJ1-2|-|15|TRBV7-8|-
TGTGCCAGCAGCTTGGACAGAAACTTCAACTATGGCTACACCTTC
CASSLDRNFNYGYTF
>TRBJ2-7|-|13|TRBV2|few
TGTGCCAGCAGCCGCACAGGGTTCTACGAGCAGTACTTC
CASSRTGFYEQYF
>TRBJ2-1|TRBD2|18|TRBV9|-
TGTGCCAGCAGCGCCCCGGGGGACCCCCGGGAGGAATACAATGAGCAGTTCTTC
CASSAPGDPREEYNEQFF